This T cell receptor beta chain derives from a study of cytomegalovirus exposure and HLA in healthy donors. Points from the study as a whole: Data from an earlier analysis indicated that most TCR beta V segments were productive either about 87% or about 30% of the time.

The PCR ran on 60 Vbeta and 13 Jbeta primers. Only in-frame clones appear in the TCRdb table, and some are missing; sequencing was by immunoSEQ multiplex PCR. The sample shows roughly 150,000 clones, roughly 84% of them seen only once. Of note for this clone: The antigen is unknown.

The CDR3 consists of 14 residues. The V and J ends lost 0 bases and 8 bases respectively, with 14 bases between them. Per the germline V gene, CDR1 is SGDLS and CDR2 is YYNGEE. V is TRBV9 and J is TRBJ1-2, with D perhaps TRBD1 (6 bases). The source of this sequence is a woman aged 18 to 35 in good health and CMV-seronegative. Material: PBMCs. CDR3 sequence reads: CASSVGTADLGYTF. CDR3 in DNA: TGTGCCAGCAGCGTAGGGACAGCCGACTTGGGCTACACCTTC.